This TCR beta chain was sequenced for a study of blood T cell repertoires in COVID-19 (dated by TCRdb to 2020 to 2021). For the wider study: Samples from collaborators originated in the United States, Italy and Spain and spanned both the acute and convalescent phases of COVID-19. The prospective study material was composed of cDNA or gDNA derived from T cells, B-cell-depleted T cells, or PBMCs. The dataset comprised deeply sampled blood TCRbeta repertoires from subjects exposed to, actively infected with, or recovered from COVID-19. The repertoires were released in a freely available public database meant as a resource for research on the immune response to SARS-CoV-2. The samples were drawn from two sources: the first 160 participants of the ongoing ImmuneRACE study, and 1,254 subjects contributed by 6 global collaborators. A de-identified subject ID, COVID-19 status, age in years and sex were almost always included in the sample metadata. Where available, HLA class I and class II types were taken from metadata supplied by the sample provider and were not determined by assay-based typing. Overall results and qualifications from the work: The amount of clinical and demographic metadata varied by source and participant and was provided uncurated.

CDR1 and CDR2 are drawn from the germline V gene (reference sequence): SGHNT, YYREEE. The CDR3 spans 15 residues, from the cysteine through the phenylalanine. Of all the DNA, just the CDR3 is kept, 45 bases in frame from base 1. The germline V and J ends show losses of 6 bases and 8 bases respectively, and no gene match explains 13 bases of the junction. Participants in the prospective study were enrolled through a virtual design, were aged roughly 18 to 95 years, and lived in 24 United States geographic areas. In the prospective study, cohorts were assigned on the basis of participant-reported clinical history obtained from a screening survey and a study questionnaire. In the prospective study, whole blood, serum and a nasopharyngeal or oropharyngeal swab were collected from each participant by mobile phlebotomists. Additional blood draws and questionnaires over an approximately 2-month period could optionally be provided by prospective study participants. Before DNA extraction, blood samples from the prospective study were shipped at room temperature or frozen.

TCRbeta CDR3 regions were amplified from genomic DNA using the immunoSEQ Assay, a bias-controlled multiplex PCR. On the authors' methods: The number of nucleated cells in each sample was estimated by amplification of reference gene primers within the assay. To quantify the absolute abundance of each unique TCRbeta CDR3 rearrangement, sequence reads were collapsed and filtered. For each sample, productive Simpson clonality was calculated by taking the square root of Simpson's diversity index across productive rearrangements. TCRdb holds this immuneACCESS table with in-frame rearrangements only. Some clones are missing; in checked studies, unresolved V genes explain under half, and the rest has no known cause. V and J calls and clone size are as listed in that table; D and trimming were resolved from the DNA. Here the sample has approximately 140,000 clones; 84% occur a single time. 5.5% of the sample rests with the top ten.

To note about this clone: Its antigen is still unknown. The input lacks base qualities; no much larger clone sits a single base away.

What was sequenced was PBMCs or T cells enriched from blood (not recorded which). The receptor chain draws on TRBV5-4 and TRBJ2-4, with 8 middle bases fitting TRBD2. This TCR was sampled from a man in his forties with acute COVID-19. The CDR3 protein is CASKQGVGRGDIQYF. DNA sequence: TGTGCCAGCAAACAAGGTGTCGGGAGGGGGGACATTCAGTACTTC.